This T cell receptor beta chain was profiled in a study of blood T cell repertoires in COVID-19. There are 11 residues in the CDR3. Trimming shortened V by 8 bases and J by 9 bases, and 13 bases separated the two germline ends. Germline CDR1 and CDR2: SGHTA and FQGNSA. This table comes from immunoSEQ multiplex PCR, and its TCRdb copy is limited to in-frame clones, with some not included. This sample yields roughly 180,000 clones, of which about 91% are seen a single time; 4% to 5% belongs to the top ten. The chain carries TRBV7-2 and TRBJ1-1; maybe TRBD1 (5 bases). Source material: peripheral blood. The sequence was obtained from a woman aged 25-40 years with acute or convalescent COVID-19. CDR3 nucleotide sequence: TGTGCCAGCCTGGATGACAGTCAAGCTTTCTTT. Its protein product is CASLDDSQAFF.